This T cell receptor (beta chain) comes out of a study of T cell responses to AZD1222 COVID-19 vaccine. This clone was found once. The repertoire was sequenced with immunoSEQ multiplex PCR; TCRdb's copy has only in-frame clones and lacks some. The table has fewer than 150,000 clones, more than 85% seen once. V was pared by 5 bases and J by 5 bases, with 11 bases between. Germline values: CDR1 SGHVS, CDR2 FNYEAQ. The CDR3 spans 13 residues. This TCR came from an adult in good health. The chain has TRBV7-6 and TRBJ2-3, with D uncertain. The starting material was peripheral blood, obtained on day 0 of AZD1222 vaccination. In DNA form, the CDR3 reads TGTGCCAGCAGCCCCGACCTACGAGATACGCAGTATTTT. Protein sequence: CASSPDLRDTQYF.